A single sample gave rise to the 20 T cell receptor beta chains below, sequenced in a study of cytomegalovirus exposure and HLA in healthy donors. The PCR made use of 60 Vbeta and 13 Jbeta primers. Assay: immunoSEQ multiplex PCR; the TCRdb copy retains only in-frame clones and omits some. The table lists some 130,000 clones. Source material: PBMCs. The receptor source for this set is a woman aged 40 to 50 in good health and CMV-seropositive.

The rearrangement uses TRBV11-3 and TRBJ1-1, with D possibly TRBD1 on 6 matching bases. The V end lost 5 bases, the J end lost 6 bases, and 19 bases lay between the germline ends. The CDR3 runs to 15 residues. Per germline, CDR1 SGHNT and CDR2 YENEEA. The CDR3 region is CASSHRGHDSSEAFF. The CDR3 nucleotides are TGTGCCAGCAGCCACCGGGGACATGATAGCTCTGAAGCTTTCTTT.

The gene calls are TRBV11-2 and TRBJ1-1; D is uncertain. CDR3 length: 13 amino acids. V lost 5 bases to trimming and J lost 0 bases, with 7 bases between them. CDR1 and CDR2 from the germline V gene are SGHAT and FQNNGV. The chain's CDR3 is CASSIPLNTEAFF. The CDR3 DNA reads TGTGCCAGCAGCATCCCCTTGAACACTGAAGCTTTCTTT. The full variable domain, in which reference TRBV11-2 and TRBJ1-1 provide the parts outside the CDR3, is EAGVAQSPRYKIIEKRQSVAFWCNPISGHATLYWYQQILGQGPKLLIQFQNNGVVDDSQLPKDRFSAERLKGVDSTLKIQPAKLEDSAVYLCASSIPLNTEAFFGQGTRLTVV.

A remark on this clone: Other nucleotide sequences in the sample specify the same CDR3. V gene TRBV7-9 combines with J gene TRBJ2-7; 7 bases are a match to TRBD1. Germline CDR1 is SEHNR and CDR2 is FQNEAQ (reference sequence). After removal of 5 bases from V and 3 bases from J, the junction contained 13 bases not matched to a gene. This CDR3 contains 16 residues. The CDR3 is CASSTTSGQQLYEQYF. Written as DNA, the CDR3 is TGTGCCAGCAGCACAACTTCGGGACAGCAGCTCTACGAGCAGTACTTC.

This chain links TRBV7-6 with TRBJ2-7; 10 bases map to TRBD2. CDR3 length equals 16 residues. The ends lost 0 bases at V and 5 bases at J; junction bases unmatched: 7. Germline V gene data show CDR1 as SGHVS and CDR2 as FNYEAQ. The chain's CDR3 is CASSLAMSSGSHEQYF. Written as DNA, the CDR3 is TGTGCCAGCAGCTTAGCAATGTCTAGCGGGAGTCACGAGCAGTACTTC.

Concerning this clone: This same CDR3 is encoded by further DNA sequences in the sample. V usage is TRBV18 and J usage is TRBJ2-7; D gene unclear. The CDR3 is 13 amino acids. Germline loops: CDR1 KGHSH, CDR2 LQKENI. V lost 5 bases to trimming and J lost 2 bases, with 10 bases between them. The DNA for the CDR3 is TGTGCCAGCTCAGAAGTCCGAGCCTACGAGCAGTACTTC. Its protein is CASSEVRAYEQYF.

The J gene is TRBJ2-5, the V gene TRBV4-1; 9 positions agree with TRBD2. This CDR3 has 16 amino acids. The V segment lost 0 bases and the J segment 5 bases; nucleotides outside the gene matches: 7. Germline values: CDR1 MGHRA, CDR2 YSYEKL. The CDR3 loop reads CASSQDGGRARETQYF. In nucleotides, the CDR3 is TGCGCCAGCAGCCAAGATGGCGGGAGGGCCCGGGAGACCCAGTACTTC.

The chain links TRBV6-5 to TRBJ2-1; TRBD1 matches 7 bases. Germline CDR1 is MNHEY and CDR2 is SVGAGI. Trimming took 5 bases from V and 2 from J; bases not matched to a gene: 0. The CDR3 spans 13 residues. The CDR3 region has the DNA TGTGCCAGCAGTCAGGGGGCCTACAATGAGCAGTTCTTC. Translating gives CASSQGAYNEQFF.

The chain links TRBV2 to TRBJ2-1, with 10 bases that match TRBD1. The germline CDR1 and CDR2 sequences are SNHLY and FYNNEI. V trimming: 6 bases; J trimming: 6 bases; junction bases outside the gene matches: 11. CDR3 length equals 16 residues. The CDR3 DNA reads TGTGCCAGCAGCGGGGGGGGGACAGGGGTTCTCAATGAGCAGTTCTTC. It codes for CASSGGGTGVLNEQFF.

This chain uses TRBV9 with TRBJ2-1; D might be TRBD2 (5 bases). Between the trimmed V and J ends, which lost 4 bases and 0 bases, there was a span of 14 bases. Germline lookup yields CDR1 SGDLS and CDR2 YYNGEE. This CDR3 is 16 amino acids long. The CDR3 coding sequence is TGTGCCAGCAGCCCCCCAAGCGGCCGCTCCTACAATGAGCAGTTCTTC. It codes for CASSPPSGRSYNEQFF.

The chain has TRBV5-4 and TRBJ1-4; 11 bases are a match to TRBD1. J was trimmed by 8 bases and V by 5 bases; bases with no gene match: 5. Germline CDR1 is SGHNT and CDR2 is YYREEE (reference sequence). The CDR3 is 14 residues long. CDR3 in amino acids: CASSPGTGGEKLFF. CDR3 in DNA: TGTGCCAGCAGTCCCGGGACAGGGGGAGAAAAACTGTTTTTT.

As concerns this clone: Additional DNA sequences in this sample encode the identical CDR3. V is TRBV27 and J is TRBJ2-7, with D perhaps matching TRBD2 (6 bases). Deletions cut 0 bases from V and 6 bases from J, with 9 bases between. Germline V lookup: CDR1 MNHEY, CDR2 SMNVEV (reference sequence). The CDR3 is 13 amino acids. The CDR3 DNA reads TGTGCCAGCAGTTTATCGACGGGGGTCGAGCAGTACTTC. This translates into CASSLSTGVEQYF.

The V gene is TRBV29-1, the J gene TRBJ1-1; D is possibly TRBD1 (6 bases). Trimming removed 4 bases from V and 7 bases from J, with 13 bases in between. Germline V gene sequence: CDR1 SQVTM, CDR2 ANQGSEA. The CDR3 loop spans 12 amino acids. Here the CDR3 DNA reads TGCAGCGTTGGGTACAGGGCGGGTGAAGCTTTCTTT. This encodes CSVGYRAGEAFF.

The chain is built from TRBV27 and TRBJ2-2; D possibly corresponds to TRBD2 (6 bases). CDR1 and CDR2 (germline): MNHEY, SMNVEV (reference sequence). The CDR3 is 15 residues long. V shed 3 bases and J shed 3 bases, with 11 bases lying between them. CDR3: CASSFRRGDTGELFF. Here the CDR3 DNA reads TGTGCCAGCAGTTTTCGGCGGGGTGACACCGGGGAGCTGTTTTTT.

This chain uses TRBV7-2 with TRBJ2-5; the match to TRBD2 covers 10 bases. CDR1 and CDR2 (germline): SGHTA, FQGNSA. The ends lost 1 base at V and 1 base at J; junction bases unmatched: 3. This CDR3 has 16 residues. CDR3: CASSLDVAGGQETQYF. The CDR3 region has the DNA TGTGCCAGCAGCTTAGATGTAGCGGGGGGCCAAGAGACCCAGTACTTC.

V is TRBV18 and J is TRBJ1-5; D gene unclear. The V end lost 2 bases, the J end lost 0 bases, and 5 bases lay between the germline ends. The CDR3 contains 14 residues. Germline V gene lookup returns CDR1 KGHSH and CDR2 LQKENI. CDR3 region: CASSPGSSNQPQHF. CDR3 bases: TGTGCCAGCTCACCAGGCAGTAGCAATCAGCCCCAGCATTTT.

CDR3 loop: CASSLSFPGQGATDTQYF. In nucleotides, the CDR3 is TGTGCCAGCAGTTTATCATTTCCGGGACAGGGGGCCACAGATACGCAGTATTTT. The J gene is TRBJ2-3, the V gene TRBV28, with 12 bases identical to TRBD1. The CDR3 extends over 18 amino acids. Germline trimming cut 1 base from V and 2 bases from J; bases unmatched to any gene: 7. Germline V gives CDR1 MDHEN, CDR2 SYDVKM.

This chain connects TRBV27 to TRBJ2-3; tentative D call: TRBD1 (8 bases). V was pared by 7 bases and J by 1 base, with 15 bases between. The CDR3 is made up of 15 amino acids. Germline V gives CDR1 MNHEY, CDR2 SMNVEV (reference sequence). CDR3 sequence reads: CASTTGGLRTDTQYF. The CDR3 nucleotides are TGTGCCAGCACCACAGGGGGACTACGCACAGATACGCAGTATTTT.

This chain joins TRBV5-1 and TRBJ2-6; D may be TRBD2 (5 bases). The ends were cut back, 4 bases at V and 3 bases at J, with 14 bases in the middle. The CDR3 extends over 16 amino acids. Germline CDR1 reads SGHRS; CDR2 reads YFSETQ. The CDR3: CASSAGIAHGANVLTF. In DNA, the CDR3 is TGCGCCAGCAGCGCCGGGATAGCGCATGGGGCCAACGTCCTGACTTTC.

J is TRBJ2-1 and V is TRBV28, with D unresolved. With 1 base removed from V and 0 bases from J, the gap between germline ends came to 7 bases. This CDR3 has 15 residues. Germline assignment: CDR1 MDHEN and CDR2 SYDVKM. The CDR3: CASSLSVSSYNEQFF. Here the CDR3 DNA reads TGTGCCAGCAGTTTATCGGTGAGCTCCTACAATGAGCAGTTCTTC.

This chain links TRBV14 with TRBJ2-2; tentative D call: TRBD2 (5 bases). The CDR3 runs 15 residues. V shed 3 bases and J shed 0 bases, with 8 bases lying between them. Germline lookup yields CDR1 SGHDN and CDR2 FVKESK. The CDR3 loop is CASSQPGTNTGELFF. CDR3 bases: TGTGCCAGCAGCCAGCCGGGAACGAACACCGGGGAGCTGTTTTTT.